The 17 T cell receptor beta chains below all came from one sample that was sequenced in a study of T cells in Graves' hyperthyroidism and ophthalmopathy (dated by TCRdb to about 2019). Library generation was performed with multiplex PCR. The sequencer was an Illumina HiSeq 2000. TCR beta CDR3 regions were amplified from RNA transcripts. The TCR CDR3 was subjected to a first round of RT-PCR using the HTBI primer set and the Qiagen OneStep RT-PCR kit. TCRdb trimmed the raw reads at Q25, called clones with MiXCR and kept productive beta chains. For every CDR3 protein sequence, its rows merge into one entry that carries the most common genes and DNA. The sample yields 300,000 to 350,000 distinct CDR3 sequences; around 13% were counted once. The ten largest clones represent under 30% of the sample. Source material: blood. The receptors shown here come from a woman in her twenties or thirties with Graves' hyperthyroidism.

There are many counts of this clonotype. This chain uses TRBV5-1 with TRBJ2-5; D unclear. Germline CDR1 is SGHRS and CDR2 is YFSETQ. The CDR3 has 15 residues. Trimming removed 0 bases from V and 0 bases from J, with 9 bases in between. In DNA form, the CDR3 reads TGCGCCAGCAGCTTGGACGGAAAGTACCAAGAGACCCAGTACTTC. Amino acid sequence: CASSLDGKYQETQYF.

This clonotype has more than one count but fewer than ten. A read error is possible here, since a much larger clone lies one base away. This CDR3 reads CASQPGRDYGCTF. Written as DNA, the CDR3 is TGTGCCAGCCAACCCGGACGGGACTATGGCTGCACCTTC. The chain joins TRBV28 to TRBJ1-2; the D gene is possibly TRBD1 (5 bases). The CDR3 runs 13 residues. Germline CDR1 is MDHEN and CDR2 is SYDVKM.

This clonotype was counted once. Since a much larger clone is just one base distant, this may be a read error. V and J are TRBV11-2 and TRBJ2-7; TRBD1 matches at 8 bases. Germline CDR1 SGHAT, CDR2 FQNNGV. The CDR3 loop spans 15 amino acids. The CDR3 region is CANSLVQQGVNEQYF. The CDR3 DNA sequence: TGTGCCAACAGCTTAGTCCAACAGGGGGTTAACGAGCAGTACTTC.

This clonotype was recorded at least ten times. The V and J genes are TRBV4-3 and TRBJ1-1, with 7 bases fitting TRBD1. The CDR3 runs to 13 residues. CDR1 is LGHNA, CDR2 YSLEER, per germline. With V trimmed by 1 base and J by 10 bases, 6 bases remained unmatched. The CDR3 is CASSQAQGTRAFF. The CDR3 DNA is TGCGCCAGCAGCCAAGCACAGGGGACACGAGCTTTCTTT.

This clonotype was detected many times. The chain couples TRBV11-3 to TRBJ2-1; no firm D call. The CDR3 totals 12 residues. V gave up 5 bases and J gave up 5 bases, with 7 bases separating them. Germline V gene lookup returns CDR1 SGHNT and CDR2 YENEEA. The CDR3 loop reads CASSKTDNEQFF. CDR3 bases: TGTGCCAGCAGCAAAACCGACAATGAGCAGTTCTTC.

To note about this clonotype: The junction does not match germline at one end; this may be a read error. CDR3 sequence reads: CASSLGGAKSIQYF. The CDR3 DNA reads TGCGCCAGCAGTTTAGGTGGGGCCAAAAGCATTCAGTACTTC. The genes are TRBV12-3 or TRBV12-4 and TRBJ2-4, with D maybe TRBD1 (5 bases). This CDR3 is built from 14 residues.

This clonotype was detected many times. CDR3 nucleotides: TGCAGTGCTGGTCAGACTAGGGGGGGGGAGACCCAGTACTTC. Amino acids: CSAGQTRGGETQYF. The chain links TRBV20-1 to TRBJ2-5, with a weak D call TRBD2 (7 bases). V was clipped by 5 bases and J by 5 bases, with 18 bases between them. There are 14 residues in the CDR3. The germline V gene has CDR1 DFQATT and CDR2 SNEGSKA (reference sequence).

This clonotype was observed many times. V gene TRBV7-8 combines with J gene TRBJ1-6, with 9 nucleotides matching TRBD1. The ends lost 5 bases at V and 9 bases at J; junction bases unmatched: 5. Germline-derived CDR1 and CDR2 are SGHVS and FQNEAQ. CDR3 length: 14 residues. CDR3 residues: CASSRDRVGSPLHF. CDR3 coding DNA: TGTGCCAGCAGCCGGGACAGGGTCGGTTCACCCCTCCACTTT.

This clonotype appeared many times. This sequence joins TRBV2 and TRBJ2-1; D perhaps matches TRBD1 (6 bases). The CDR3 has 15 residues. Trimming removed 4 bases at V and 7 bases at J, with 17 bases between. Germline values: CDR1 SNHLY, CDR2 FYNNEI. The CDR3 reads CASSVNRVRSNEQFF. The CDR3 region has the DNA TGTGCCAGCAGTGTCAACAGGGTTCGGTCAAATGAGCAGTTCTTC. Combining the CDR3 with reference TRBV2 and TRBJ2-1 gives the whole variable domain EPEVTQTPSHQVTQMGQEVILRCVPISNHLYFYWYRQILGQKVEFLVSFYNNEISEKSEIFDDQFSVERPDGSNFTLKIRSTKLEDSAMYFCASSVNRVRSNEQFFGPGTRLTVL.

In its sample, this clonotype was seen many times. The chain carries TRBV6-1 and TRBJ2-2; tentatively, D is TRBD2 (5 bases). Between the trimmed V and J ends, which lost 2 bases and 5 bases, there was a span of 9 bases. The CDR3 runs 14 residues. Germline V gene data show CDR1 as MNHNS and CDR2 as SASEGT. The CDR3 DNA reads as TGTGCCAGCAGTGAACCCCGGGAAACCGGGGAGCTGTTTTTT. It translates to CASSEPRETGELFF.

This clonotype was observed at least ten times. The chain has TRBV2 and TRBJ1-5; 9 bases agree with TRBD1. Germline V gene sequence: CDR1 SNHLY, CDR2 FYNNEI. The CDR3 runs to 15 residues. Trimming cost V 5 bases and J 6 bases; bases outside gene matches: 8. CDR3 protein: CASSPGQGGFQPQHF. The CDR3 DNA is TGTGCCAGCAGTCCGGGACAGGGAGGATTTCAGCCCCAGCATTTT.

This clonotype has at least ten counts. CDR3 nucleotides: TGTGCCACCAGCAGAGATTGGGGGGAGAGCGAGCAGTTCTTC. Encoded protein: CATSRDWGESEQFF. The V call is TRBV15, the J call TRBJ2-1; TRBD2 might be the D (6 bases). V lost 0 bases and J 10 bases, leaving 13 bases between the germline ends. This CDR3 is built from 14 residues. Per germline, CDR1 LNHNV and CDR2 YYDKDF (reference sequence).

Of note for this clonotype: A much bigger clone sits one base away, suggesting this may be a read error. The chain links TRBV12-3 or TRBV12-4 to TRBJ2-7; 9 nucleotides align to TRBD2. This CDR3 spans 15 amino acids. CDR3 nucleotides: TGTGCCAGCAGTTTCTCTGGGACTAGCTCCTACGAGCGGTACTTC. It yields the protein CASSFSGTSSYERYF.

On this clonotype itself: At one boundary the junction diverges from the germline segment, which might be a read error. CDR3 DNA sequence: TGTGCCAGCAAGCAGGAATCGGGACAGGGGATTAATGGGCAGTTCTTC. It specifies CASKQESGQGINGQFF. This chain links TRBV2 with TRBJ2-1, with 10 bases that match TRBD1. Germline CDR1 SNHLY, CDR2 FYNNEI. This CDR3 is built from 16 residues.

Only a few counts were recorded for this clonotype. This chain uses TRBV29-1 with TRBJ1-1, with D perhaps TRBD1 (5 bases). The CDR3 has 12 amino acids. Germline CDR1 reads SQVTM; CDR2 reads ANQGSEA. The germline V and J ends were trimmed by 3 bases and 8 bases, with 13 bases remaining between them. Written as DNA, the CDR3 is TGCAGCGTTGACCGGGGGGGTTCCGAAGCTTTCTTT. It specifies CSVDRGGSEAFF.

CDR3 sequence: CASRPRQTGNTIYF. The CDR3 DNA reads as TGTGCCAGCAGACCCAGACAAACTGGAAACACCATATATTTT. This sequence joins TRBV12-3 or TRBV12-4 and TRBJ1-3; D is unclear. The CDR3 is made up of 14 amino acids. V shed 6 bases and J shed 2 bases, with 11 bases lying between them.

This clonotype has a count of ten or more. The rearrangement links TRBV2 to TRBJ1-2; D might be TRBD1 (5 bases). The CDR3 runs to 13 residues. CDR1 is SNHLY, CDR2 FYNNEI, per germline. V lost 6 bases and J lost 8, with 16 bases in between. CDR3 residues: CASSKDPRGGYTF. The CDR3 DNA follows: TGTGCCAGCAGCAAGGACCCCCGGGGGGGCTACACCTTC.